The present T cell receptor (beta chain) was sequenced within a study of CD8 T cells in ankylosing spondylitis. Findings of the study overall: Reportedly, significant enrichment of disease-linked clones occurred in matched ankylosing spondylitis synovial fluid. Fewer than 10 highly homologous variants made up a TCR beta motif that seemed to typify ankylosing spondylitis blood.

With molecular barcodes, quantitative 5'-RACE was used to make the TCR beta libraries. TCRdb independently ran MiXCR on the 5' RACE reads; one entry per CDR3 protein. The sample has about 480,000 distinct CDR3 sequences; roughly a sixth are singletons. V dropped 5 bases and J dropped 2; count of bases not matched to a gene: 9. Looked up from germline, CDR1 is MDHEN and CDR2 is SYDVKM. This CDR3 has 16 residues. Remarks on this clonotype: Its antigen is not identified.

The specimen sequenced was blood, either unsorted or a sorted T cell fraction (not recorded which). The sequence was collected from a male donor with ankylosing spondylitis. The chain couples TRBV28 to TRBJ1-5; 7 positions agree with TRBD1. In nucleotides, the CDR3 is TGTGCCAGCAGTACCACACAGGGGACGGGCAATCAGCCCCAGCATTTT. It is translated as CASSTTQGTGNQPQHF.